This T cell receptor beta chain appears in the sequencing data of a study of brain T cells in children with intractable seizures. This sample's time point: blood from clinic visit 5 months post-surgery; TSC patient then seizure free. Only cases whose brain tissue showed the highest T cell transcript signatures were sequenced. Before surgery, patients took at least one anti-epileptic drug. Sequencing was performed with immunoSEQ multiplex PCR; in TCRdb, only in-frame clones are kept and a portion is missing. The data contain 300,000 to 400,000 clones, nearly 95% of them seen just once; the ten biggest clones take up around 5%. CDR1 and CDR2 (germline): MNHEY, SVGAGI. J was trimmed by 5 bases and V by 4 bases; bases with no gene match: 9. There are 16 residues in the CDR3.

The TCR comes from a boy under three years old with tuberous sclerosis and intractable seizures. The source material was peripheral blood, sampled 4 to 6 months after surgery. V and J are TRBV6-5 and TRBJ2-1; 9 bases line up with TRBD2. CDR3 sequence (DNA): TGTGCCAGCAGTTTGCTAGCGGGGAGCCAGAACAATGAGCAGTTCTTC. Translation: CASSLLAGSQNNEQFF.